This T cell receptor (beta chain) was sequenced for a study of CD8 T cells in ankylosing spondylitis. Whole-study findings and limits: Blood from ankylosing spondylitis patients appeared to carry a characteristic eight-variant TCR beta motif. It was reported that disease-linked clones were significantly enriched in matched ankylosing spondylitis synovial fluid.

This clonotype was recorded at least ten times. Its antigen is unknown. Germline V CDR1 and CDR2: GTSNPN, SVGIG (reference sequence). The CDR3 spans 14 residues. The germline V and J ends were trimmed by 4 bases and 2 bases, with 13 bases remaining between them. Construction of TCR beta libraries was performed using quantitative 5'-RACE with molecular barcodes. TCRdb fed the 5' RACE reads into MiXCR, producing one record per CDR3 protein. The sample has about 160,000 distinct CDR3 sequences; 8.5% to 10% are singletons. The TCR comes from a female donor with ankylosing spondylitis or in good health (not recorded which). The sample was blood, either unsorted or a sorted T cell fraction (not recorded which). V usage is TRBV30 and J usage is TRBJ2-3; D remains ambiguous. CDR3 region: CAWTKAVVTDTQYF. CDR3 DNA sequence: TGTGCCTGGACGAAGGCGGTAGTCACAGATACGCAGTATTTT. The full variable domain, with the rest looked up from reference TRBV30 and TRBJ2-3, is SQTIHQWPATLVQPVGSPLSLECTVEGTSNPNLYWYRQAAGRGLQLLFYSVGIGQISSEVPQNLSASRPQDRQFILSSKKLLLSDSGFYLCAWTKAVVTDTQYFGPGTRLTVL.